The clone carrying this TCR beta chain has a single count. Germline is not matched at one junction end, which may reflect a read error. CDR1 is SSHAT and CDR2 is FNYEAQ in the germline V gene (reference sequence). The CDR3 loop spans 16 amino acids. This entry comes from a study of cytomegalovirus exposure and HLA in healthy donors. PCR used 60 Vbeta primers and 13 Jbeta primers. Generated by immunoSEQ multiplex PCR, the TCRdb table keeps only in-frame clones and is missing some. Of 150,000 to 200,000 clones in the sample, about 81% were seen once. The rearrangement joins TRBV7-7 to TRBJ2-1, with 10 bases that match TRBD2. The sample was PBMCs. This TCR derives from a woman younger than 35 in good health and CMV-seropositive. The CDR3 DNA sequence: TGTGCTAGCAGCTTAGACGTAGCGGGGGGTTACAATGAGCAGTTCTTC. Protein sequence: CASSLDVAGGYNEQFF.